Listed here is a single T cell receptor beta chain. This CDR3 contains 17 residues. Germline V gene data show CDR1 as SGHTA and CDR2 as FQGNSA. Trimming took 3 bases from V and 2 from J; bases not matched to a gene: 9. The sample originates from a study of blood T cell repertoires in COVID-19. Background on the study: The samples span acute and convalescent COVID-19 from the United States, Italy and Spain. PBMCs, B-cell-depleted T cells, or T cells provided the cDNA or gDNA that made up the material.

Recruited during active infection, patients (from Seattle) were subsequently followed longitudinally. In the original processing: How many nucleated cells were present was estimated from reference gene primer amplification. Produced via immunoSEQ multiplex PCR; TCRdb's table is partial and in-frame only. V and J calls and clone size are those listed in that table; D and trimming were worked out from the DNA. The table shows 200,000 to 250,000 clones, with 86% occurring only once. V usage is TRBV7-2 and J usage is TRBJ2-7; 11 nucleotides agree with TRBD2. The sequenced material came from peripheral blood. This TCR derives from a woman in her fifties or sixties with COVID-19, enrolled during active disease. The CDR3 loop is CASSFGSGGDSAYEQYF. CDR3 DNA sequence: TGTGCCAGCAGCTTCGGTAGCGGGGGGGATAGCGCCTACGAGCAGTACTTC.